This T cell receptor beta chain was recorded in a study of glioma-infiltrating T cells. CDR3 length: 14 residues. Looked up from germline, CDR1 is MNHEY and CDR2 is SMNVEV (reference sequence). The iRepertoire nested amplicon-rescue multiplex PCR amplified TCR alpha and beta CDR3s from RNA. TCRdb re-derived calls from the multiplex PCR reads in MiXCR, one entry per CDR3 protein. This sample has about 410,000 distinct CDR3 sequences; less than 50% occur once, and the top ten carry around 12%. With regard to this clonotype: The target antigen is unknown. The junction departs from germline at one end; a sequencing error may be responsible.

Study-wide points: Tissue and blood shared very few CDR3 sequences. A blood CDR3 motif signature was depleted in highly divergent patients.

The origin of this receptor is a human donor with low-grade glioma or glioblastoma, undergoing nonglioma brain surgery, or in good health (not recorded which). The chain employs TRBV27 and TRBJ2-7, with D tentatively TRBD1 (6 bases). Sequenced sample: glioma tissue, nonneoplastic brain tissue, or PBMCs (not recorded which). CDR3 nucleotide sequence: TGTACCAGCAGTTGGGCAGGGGCCTCCTACGAGCAGTACTTC. Its protein product is CTSSWAGASYEQYF.